A single sample is the source of the 5 T cell receptor beta chains below, sequenced in a study of early T cells in non-severe SARS-CoV-2 infection. TCRdb called the 5' RACE reads again in MiXCR, with one record for every CDR3 protein. Among about 46,000 distinct CDR3 sequences listed, almost 5.5% were seen once. This specimen was whole blood, taken at baseline. These receptors originate from an adult who was a healthcare worker with PCR-confirmed SARS-CoV-2 infection or an uninfected control (not recorded which).

This clonotype appeared many times. This sequence joins TRBV4-1 and TRBJ2-3; D not certain. CDR3 length equals 17 residues. CDR1 MGHRA and CDR2 YSYEKL come from the germline V gene. Trimming removed 0 bases from V and 4 bases from J, with 17 bases in between. DNA for the CDR3: TGCGCCAGCAGCCAAGAGGCAGGACGATCTCCCCCAGATACGCAGTATTTT. It encodes CASSQEAGRSPPDTQYF.

This clonotype has ten or more counts. The rearrangement joins TRBV7-8 to TRBJ2-7; D is unclear. The CDR3 is made up of 16 amino acids. The germline gives CDR1 SGHVS, CDR2 FQNEAQ. With 1 base removed from V and 0 bases from J, the gap between germline ends came to 13 bases. CDR3 DNA sequence: TGTGCCAGCAGCTTAGGGGCTAGTACCGGCTCCTACGAGCAGTACTTC. Encoded protein: CASSLGASTGSYEQYF. The whole variable domain, filled in from reference TRBV7-8 and TRBJ2-7, reads GAGVSQSPRYKVAKRGQDVALRCDPISGHVSLFWYQQALGQGPEFLTYFQNEAQLDKSGLPSDRFFAERPEGSVSTLKIQRTQQEDSAVYLCASSLGASTGSYEQYFGPGTRLTVT.

This clonotype was counted at least ten times. The rearrangement uses TRBV28 and TRBJ2-1, with a weak D call TRBD2 (5 bases). V lost 8 bases, J lost 4 bases, and 18 bases lay in between. The CDR3 is 15 amino acids. The germline CDR1 and CDR2 sequences are MDHEN and SYDVKM. This chain's CDR3 is CASLMRVGSYNEQFF. CDR3 bases: TGTGCCAGCCTTATGCGGGTGGGGAGTTACAATGAGCAGTTCTTC.

DNA of the CDR3: TGCAGTGCTAGAGGCACCTACGAGCAGTACTTC. Its translation: CSARGTYEQYF. The V and J genes are TRBV20-1 and TRBJ2-7; no clear D gene. CDR3 length: 11 residues. V was trimmed by 1 base and J by 2 bases, leaving 3 bases between them. In germline, CDR1 is DFQATT, CDR2 SNEGSKA (reference sequence).

This clonotype was found many times. The rearrangement joins TRBV9 to TRBJ2-3; a possible D gene is TRBD2 (5 bases). This CDR3 comprises 14 residues. Looked up from germline, CDR1 is SGDLS and CDR2 is YYNGEE. Trimming took off 3 bases at V and 2 bases at J, with 10 bases between the two ends. In DNA form, the CDR3 reads TGTGCCAGCAGCGGGGAGCGGAACACAGATACGCAGTATTTT. Translating it yields CASSGERNTDTQYF. Based on the CDR3 plus reference TRBV9 and TRBJ2-3, the full variable domain is DSGVTQTPKHLITATGQRVTLRCSPRSGDLSVYWYQQSLDQGLQFLIQYYNGEERAKGNILERFSAQQFPDLHSELNLSSLELGDSALYFCASSGERNTDTQYFGPGTRLTVL.